This T cell receptor beta chain came from a study of cytomegalovirus exposure and HLA in healthy donors. Broader study findings: Beyond CMV serostatus, there was no information to go on about immune exposure.

With 60 Vbeta and 13 Jbeta primers, the PCR was carried out. Sequencing was performed with immunoSEQ multiplex PCR; in TCRdb, only in-frame clones are kept and a portion is missing. The sample contains roughly 130,000 clones, about three quarters of which appear only once. Worth noting for this clone: What it binds is unknown.

The sequencing input was PBMCs. This clonotype was sampled from a woman in her forties in good health and CMV-seronegative.

This CDR3 reads CSVERSGANVLTF. Here the CDR3 DNA reads TGCAGCGTCGAACGTTCTGGGGCCAACGTCCTGACTTTC. The chain joins TRBV29-1 to TRBJ2-6; D is unresolved. This CDR3 is built from 13 residues. Trimming stripped 6 bases from V and 1 base from J, with 7 bases between. Looked up from germline, CDR1 is SQVTM and CDR2 is ANQGSEA. Complete variable domain (other parts from reference TRBV29-1 and TRBJ2-6): SAVISQKPSRDICQRGTSLTIQCQVDSQVTMMFWYRQQPGQSLTLIATANQGSEATYESGFVIDKFPISRPNLTFSTLTVSNMSPEDSSIYLCSVERSGANVLTFGAGSRLTVL.